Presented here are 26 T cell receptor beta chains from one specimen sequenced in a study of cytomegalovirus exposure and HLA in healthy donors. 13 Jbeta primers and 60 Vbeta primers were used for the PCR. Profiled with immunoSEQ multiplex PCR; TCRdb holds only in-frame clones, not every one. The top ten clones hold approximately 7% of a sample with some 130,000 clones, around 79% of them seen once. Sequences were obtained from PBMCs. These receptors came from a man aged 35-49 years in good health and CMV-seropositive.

The CDR3 region is CASSLPGAGGEQFF. For the CDR3, the DNA is TGTGCCAGCAGCTTACCAGGGGCTGGAGGTGAGCAGTTCTTC. This chain uses TRBV7-9 with TRBJ2-1; the D gene is possibly TRBD1 (6 bases). CDR3 length: 14 residues. CDR1 is SEHNR, CDR2 FQNEAQ, per germline (reference sequence). Trimming stripped 2 bases from V and 9 bases from J, with 14 bases between.

CDR3 in amino acids: CASSLHSLDKGWETQYF. In nucleotides, the CDR3 is TGTGCCAGCAGCTTGCACTCGCTCGACAAAGGATGGGAGACCCAGTACTTC. The chain combines TRBV5-5 with TRBJ2-5; D is undetermined. From germline, CDR1 is SGHKS and CDR2 YYEKEE (reference sequence). The germline V and J ends were trimmed by 1 base and 5 bases, with 21 bases remaining between them. The CDR3 length is 17 residues.

CDR3 DNA: TGTGCCAGCAGCAAAGTTTCCGGGACAGGGAGTGAAAAACTGTTTTTT. It is translated as CASSKVSGTGSEKLFF. The V call is TRBV11-2, the J call TRBJ1-4, with 9 bases matching TRBD1. V trimming: 5 bases; J trimming: 7 bases; junction bases outside the gene matches: 11. The CDR3 has 16 residues. From germline, CDR1 is SGHAT and CDR2 FQNNGV.

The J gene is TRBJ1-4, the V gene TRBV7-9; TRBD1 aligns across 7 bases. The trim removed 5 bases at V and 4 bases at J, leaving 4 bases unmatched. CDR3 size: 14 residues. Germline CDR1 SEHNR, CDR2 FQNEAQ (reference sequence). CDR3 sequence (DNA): TGTGCCAGCAGCCCGCAGGGGGGTAATGAAAAACTGTTTTTT. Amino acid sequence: CASSPQGGNEKLFF.

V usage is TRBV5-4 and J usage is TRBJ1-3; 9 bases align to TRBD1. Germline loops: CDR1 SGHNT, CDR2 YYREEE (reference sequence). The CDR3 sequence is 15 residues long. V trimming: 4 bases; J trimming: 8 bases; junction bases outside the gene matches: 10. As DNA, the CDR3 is TGTGCCAGCAGCCCCCGGACAGGGGCGGGGGACACCATATATTTT. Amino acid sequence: CASSPRTGAGDTIYF.

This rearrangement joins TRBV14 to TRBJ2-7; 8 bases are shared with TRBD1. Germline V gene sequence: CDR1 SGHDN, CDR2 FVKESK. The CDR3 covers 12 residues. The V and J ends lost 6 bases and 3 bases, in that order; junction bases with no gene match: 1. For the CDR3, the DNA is TGTGCCAGCAGAGACAGGGGCTACGAGCAGTACTTC. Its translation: CASRDRGYEQYF.

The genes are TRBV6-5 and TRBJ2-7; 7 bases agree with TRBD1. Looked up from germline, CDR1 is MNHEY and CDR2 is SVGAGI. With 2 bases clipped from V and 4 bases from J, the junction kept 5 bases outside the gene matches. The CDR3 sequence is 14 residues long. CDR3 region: CASSYQGGRYEQYF. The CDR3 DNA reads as TGTGCCAGCAGTTACCAAGGGGGCAGGTACGAGCAGTACTTC.

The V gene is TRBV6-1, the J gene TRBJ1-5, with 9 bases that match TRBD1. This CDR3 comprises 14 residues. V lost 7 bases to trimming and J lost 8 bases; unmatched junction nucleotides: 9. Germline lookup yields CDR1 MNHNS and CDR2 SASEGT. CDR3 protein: CASNIDRGWKPQHF. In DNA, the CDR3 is TGTGCCAGCAACATCGACAGGGGGTGGAAGCCCCAGCATTTT.

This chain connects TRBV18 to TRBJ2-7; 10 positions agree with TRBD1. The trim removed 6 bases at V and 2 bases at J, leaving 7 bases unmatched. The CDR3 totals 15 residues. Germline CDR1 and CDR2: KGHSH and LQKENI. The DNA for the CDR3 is TGTGCCAGCTCGCCGGGACAGGGGTTTGCCTACGAGCAGTACTTC. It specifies CASSPGQGFAYEQYF.

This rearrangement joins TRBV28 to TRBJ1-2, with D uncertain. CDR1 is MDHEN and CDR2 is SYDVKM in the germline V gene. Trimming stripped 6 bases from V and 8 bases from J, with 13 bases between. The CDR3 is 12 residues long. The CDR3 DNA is TGTGCCAGCAGGGCTGGAGGGTACGGCTACACCTTC. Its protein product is CASRAGGYGYTF.

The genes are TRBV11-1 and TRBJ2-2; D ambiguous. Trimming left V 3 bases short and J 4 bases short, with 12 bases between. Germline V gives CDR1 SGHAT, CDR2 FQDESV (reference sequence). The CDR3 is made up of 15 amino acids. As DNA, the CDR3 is TGTGCCAGCAGCTTTTTGAACGGTTTCACCGGGGAGCTGTTTTTT. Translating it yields CASSFLNGFTGELFF.

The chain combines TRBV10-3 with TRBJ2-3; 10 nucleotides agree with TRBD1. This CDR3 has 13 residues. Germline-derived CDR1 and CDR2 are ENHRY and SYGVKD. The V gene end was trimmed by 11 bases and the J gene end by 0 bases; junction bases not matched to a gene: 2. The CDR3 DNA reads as TGTGCCGCGGGACAGGGGAGCACAGATACGCAGTATTTT. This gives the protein CAAGQGSTDTQYF.

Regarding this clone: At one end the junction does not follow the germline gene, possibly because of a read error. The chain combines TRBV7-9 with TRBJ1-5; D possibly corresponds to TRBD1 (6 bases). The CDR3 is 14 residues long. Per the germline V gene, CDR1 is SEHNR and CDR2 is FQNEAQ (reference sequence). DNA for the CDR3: TGTTCCAGCAGCTTCGGACAGAGCAATCAGCCCCAGCATTTT. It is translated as CSSSFGQSNQPQHF.

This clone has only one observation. CDR3 residues: CASSDSFDRGGETQYF. The CDR3 DNA sequence: TGTGCCAGCAGTGACTCATTTGACAGGGGCGGAGAGACCCAGTACTTC. This sequence joins TRBV6-4 and TRBJ2-5, with 8 bases identical to TRBD1. Germline lookup yields CDR1 MRHNA and CDR2 SNTAGT. The ends lost 0 bases at V and 4 bases at J; junction bases unmatched: 7. The CDR3 sequence is 16 residues long.

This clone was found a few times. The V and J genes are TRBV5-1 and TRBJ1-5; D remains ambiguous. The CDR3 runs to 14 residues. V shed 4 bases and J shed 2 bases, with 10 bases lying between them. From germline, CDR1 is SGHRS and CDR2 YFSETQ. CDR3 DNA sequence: TGCGCCAGCAGCCCATACATGGGCAATCAGCCCCAGCATTTT. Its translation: CASSPYMGNQPQHF. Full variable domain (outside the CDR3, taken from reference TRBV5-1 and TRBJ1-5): KAGVTQTPRYLIKTRGQQVTLSCSPISGHRSVSWYQQTPGQGLQFLFEYFSETQRNKGNFPGRFSGRQFSNSRSEMNVSTLELGDSALYLCASSPYMGNQPQHFGDGTRLSIL.

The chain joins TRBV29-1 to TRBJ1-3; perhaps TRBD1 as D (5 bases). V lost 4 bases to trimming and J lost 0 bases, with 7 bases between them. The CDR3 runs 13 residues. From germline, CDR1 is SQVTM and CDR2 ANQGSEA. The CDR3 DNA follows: TGCAGCGTTGGGGGCCCCTCTGGAAACACCATATATTTT. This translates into CSVGGPSGNTIYF.

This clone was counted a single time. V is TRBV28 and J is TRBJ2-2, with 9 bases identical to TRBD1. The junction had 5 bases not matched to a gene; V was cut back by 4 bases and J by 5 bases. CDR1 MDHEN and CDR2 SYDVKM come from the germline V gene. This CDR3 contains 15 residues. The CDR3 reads CASSWDRVVTGELFF. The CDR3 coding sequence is TGTGCCAGCAGTTGGGACAGGGTTGTTACCGGGGAGCTGTTTTTT.

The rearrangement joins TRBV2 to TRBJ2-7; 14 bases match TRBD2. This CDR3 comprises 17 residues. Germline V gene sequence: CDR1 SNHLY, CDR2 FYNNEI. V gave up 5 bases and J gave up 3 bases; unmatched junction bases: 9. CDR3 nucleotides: TGTGCCAGCAGTAAAGGACTAGCGGGAGGTCGTCTCTACGAGCAGTACTTC. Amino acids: CASSKGLAGGRLYEQYF.

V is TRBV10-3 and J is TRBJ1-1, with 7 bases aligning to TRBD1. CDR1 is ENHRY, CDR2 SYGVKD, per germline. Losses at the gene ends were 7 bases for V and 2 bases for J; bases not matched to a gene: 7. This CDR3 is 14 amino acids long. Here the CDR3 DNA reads TGTGCCATCAAACAGGGGCCACTAAACACTGAAGCTTTCTTT. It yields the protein CAIKQGPLNTEAFF.

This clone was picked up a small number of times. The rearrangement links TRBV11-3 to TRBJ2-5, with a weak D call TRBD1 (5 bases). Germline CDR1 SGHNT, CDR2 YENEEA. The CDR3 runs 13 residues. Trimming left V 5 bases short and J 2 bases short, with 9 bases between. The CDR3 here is CASSRQMQETQYF. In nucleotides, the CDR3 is TGTGCCAGCAGCAGACAGATGCAAGAGACCCAGTACTTC.

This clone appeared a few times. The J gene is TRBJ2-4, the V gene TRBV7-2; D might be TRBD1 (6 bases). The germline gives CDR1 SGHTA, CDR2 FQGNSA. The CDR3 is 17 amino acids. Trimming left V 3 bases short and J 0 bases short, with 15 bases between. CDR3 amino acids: CASSFPLWGLAKNIQYF. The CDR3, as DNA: TGTGCCAGCAGCTTTCCCCTCTGGGGGCTAGCCAAAAACATTCAGTACTTC.

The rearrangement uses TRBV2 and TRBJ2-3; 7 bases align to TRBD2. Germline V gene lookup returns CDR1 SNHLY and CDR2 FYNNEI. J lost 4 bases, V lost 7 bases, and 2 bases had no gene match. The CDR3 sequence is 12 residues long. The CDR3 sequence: CASKGGSDTQYF. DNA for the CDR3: TGTGCCAGCAAGGGAGGGTCAGATACGCAGTATTTT.

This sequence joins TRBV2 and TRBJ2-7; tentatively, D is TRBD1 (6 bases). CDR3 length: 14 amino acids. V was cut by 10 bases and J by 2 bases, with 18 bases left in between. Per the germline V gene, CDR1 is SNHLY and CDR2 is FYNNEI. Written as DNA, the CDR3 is TGTGCCACCTCGCCAACAGGGCCAACCTACGAGCAGTACTTC. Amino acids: CATSPTGPTYEQYF. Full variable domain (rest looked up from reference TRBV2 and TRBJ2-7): EPEVTQTPSHQVTQMGQEVILRCVPISNHLYFYWYRQILGQKVEFLVSFYNNEISEKSEIFDDQFSVERPDGSNFTLKIRSTKLEDSAMYFCATSPTGPTYEQYFGPGTRLTVT.

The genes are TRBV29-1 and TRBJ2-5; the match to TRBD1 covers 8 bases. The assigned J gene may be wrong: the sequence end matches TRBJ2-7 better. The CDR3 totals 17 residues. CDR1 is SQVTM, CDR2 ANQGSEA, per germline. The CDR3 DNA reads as TGCAGCGTGACTACAGGGGGGACGAGTGCCCATGACTACGAGCAGTACTTC. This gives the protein CSVTTGGTSAHDYEQYF.

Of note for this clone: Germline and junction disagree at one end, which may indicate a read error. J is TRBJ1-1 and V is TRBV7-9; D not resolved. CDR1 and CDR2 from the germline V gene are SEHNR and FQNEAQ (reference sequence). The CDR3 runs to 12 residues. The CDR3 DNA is TGTTCCAGCAGCTTATCCGGGTATAGAGCTTTCTTT. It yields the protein CSSSLSGYRAFF.

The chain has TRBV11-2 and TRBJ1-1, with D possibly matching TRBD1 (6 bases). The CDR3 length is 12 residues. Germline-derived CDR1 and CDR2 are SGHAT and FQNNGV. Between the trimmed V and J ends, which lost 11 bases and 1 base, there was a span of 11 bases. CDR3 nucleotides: TGTGCCTGTGGACAGCCGAACACTGAAGCTTTCTTT. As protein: CACGQPNTEAFF.